This T cell receptor (beta chain) was retrieved from a study of T cell responses to AZD1222 COVID-19 vaccine. Measured with immunoSEQ multiplex PCR; TCRdb has only the in-frame clones, and not every one. The sample yields about 86,000 clones, 70% to 90% seen once. Study-wide results and limits: The study found vaccine-associated CD4 TCRs spanning spike, dominant at 160-218 and 743-854. Donor demographics were predominantly white British with a female majority; clonal diversity may be underestimated. Sampled repertoires all dated from after the peak T cell response.

The analysis combined second doses at about 4 or about 12 weeks. This clone was detected a few times. No antigen is known for it. This sequence originates from an adult who received the AZD1222 COVID-19 vaccine. Specimen: peripheral blood, collected 28 days after the second AZD1222 dose.

For the CDR3, the DNA is TGTGCCAGCAGCGTATCAGGGGGCGAGACAGATACGCAGTATTTT. It codes for CASSVSGGETDTQYF. The chain has TRBV9 and TRBJ2-3; 8 nucleotides align to TRBD1. This CDR3 region has 15 residues. Unmatched junction bases numbered 4, after V lost 1 base and J lost 3 bases. CDR1 and CDR2 (germline): SGDLS, YYNGEE.